This T cell receptor beta chain was obtained from a study of T cell clonotyping in hematopoietic cell transplantation. This CDR3 contains 12 residues. Germline-derived CDR1 and CDR2 are SGHVS and FQNEAQ. V was trimmed by 5 bases and J by 4 bases, leaving 7 bases between them. General study findings and limits: Higher Inverse Simpson Index values in graft donor and pretransplant recipient predicted broader posttransplant TCR diversity. Recipient TCR diversity dropped after transplant; expanded clonotypes rose from day 30 to 180. No sorting was done, leaving CD4 and CD8 contributions mixed.

About this clone itself: The antigen is not known.

Produced via immunoSEQ multiplex PCR; TCRdb's table is partial and in-frame only. The sample includes tens of thousands of clones, 95% seen only once; the top ten take almost 0.95%. The sample comprised peripheral blood mononuclear cells. The clonotype comes from a man aged 25 to 40 in good health. Some clones in this sample may be carry-over from other donors' samples. The V call is TRBV7-8, the J call TRBJ2-3, with D unclear. The CDR3 loop reads CASSTWADTQYF. As DNA, the CDR3 is TGTGCCAGCAGCACGTGGGCAGATACGCAGTATTTT.